Each of the 17 T cell receptor beta chains below was sequenced from the same sample in a study of T cell changes during pregnancy in multiple sclerosis. Generated by immunoSEQ multiplex PCR, the TCRdb table keeps only in-frame clones and is missing some. The sample includes around 50,000 clones, about 94% of them seen just once. This specimen was CD4+ T cells from peripheral blood mononuclear cells, taken in the first trimester of pregnancy. These receptors all come from a female donor with multiple sclerosis, enrolled in a pregnancy study.

This rearrangement joins TRBV27 to TRBJ2-5; D is unclear. Trimming pared 6 bases from V and 2 bases from J, leaving 10 bases between. The CDR3 has 13 residues. Germline loops: CDR1 MNHEY, CDR2 SMNVEV (reference sequence). The CDR3 here is CASRTNLQETQYF. As DNA, the CDR3 is TGTGCCAGCAGAACAAACCTTCAAGAGACCCAGTACTTC.

The J gene is TRBJ1-2, the V gene TRBV6-1; no definite D call. The CDR3 is made up of 13 amino acids. Germline assignment: CDR1 MNHNS and CDR2 SASEGT. Trimming stripped 1 base from V and 7 bases from J, with 10 bases between. The CDR3 DNA sequence: TGTGCCAGCAGTGAAGTAGAGGGTGTTGGCTACACCTTC. This sequence encodes CASSEVEGVGYTF.

The chain employs TRBV6-5 and TRBJ2-1; 14 nucleotides agree with TRBD2. The V and J ends lost 6 bases and 10 bases, in that order; junction bases with no gene match: 8. The length of the CDR3 is 15 residues. Germline CDR1 and CDR2: MNHEY and SVGAGI. The CDR3 coding sequence is TGTGCCAGCAGCCTATTGACTAGCGGGGGGGGCGAGCAGTTCTTC. Residues: CASSLLTSGGGEQFF.

The sample holds one count of this clone. The chain joins TRBV19 to TRBJ1-2, with D possibly being TRBD1 (5 bases). CDR1 and CDR2 from the germline V gene are LNHDA and SQIVND (reference sequence). V was cut by 3 bases and J by 2 bases, with 13 bases left in between. CDR3 length equals 15 residues. CDR3 region: CASSIAAGPNYGYTF. CDR3 coding DNA: TGTGCCAGTAGTATCGCGGCAGGGCCAAACTATGGCTACACCTTC.

The V call is TRBV7-9, the J call TRBJ2-1; 8 bases are shared with TRBD1. CDR1 and CDR2 (germline): SEHNR, FQNEAQ (reference sequence). J gave up 5 bases and V 0 bases, and 9 bases lay outside the gene matches. The CDR3 sequence is 17 residues long. CDR3: CASSLARTGRLDNEQFF. The CDR3 bases are TGTGCCAGCAGCTTAGCGAGGACAGGGCGGCTCGACAATGAGCAGTTCTTC.

The V call is TRBV9, the J call TRBJ2-7; D unclear. This CDR3 comprises 14 residues. Germline CDR1 reads SGDLS; CDR2 reads YYNGEE. Trimming cost V 0 bases and J 3 bases, with 10 bases left between them. The CDR3 DNA reads as TGTGCCAGCAGCGTAGAATCGAGAGGCTACGAGCAGTACTTC. The encoded protein is CASSVESRGYEQYF.

This rearrangement joins TRBV6-5 to TRBJ2-5; perhaps TRBD1 as D (5 bases). V was clipped by 0 bases and J by 2 bases, with 7 bases between them. In germline, CDR1 is MNHEY, CDR2 SVGAGI. This CDR3 has 14 amino acids. CDR3 residues: CASSYSYRQETQYF. CDR3 nucleotides: TGTGCCAGCAGTTACTCGTACAGGCAAGAGACCCAGTACTTC.

This CDR3 reads CASSPGTNRDTQYF. Here the CDR3 DNA reads TGTGCCAGCTCCCCCGGGACTAATCGGGATACGCAGTATTTT. The chain combines TRBV18 with TRBJ2-3, with 7 bases that match TRBD2. Germline CDR1 reads KGHSH; CDR2 reads LQKENI. V was clipped by 6 bases and J by 6 bases; unmatched bases: 9. This CDR3 region has 14 residues.

The sample holds one count of this clone. The J gene is TRBJ2-1, the V gene TRBV6-1; no clear D gene. V was trimmed by 2 bases and J by 0 bases, leaving 8 bases between them. The CDR3 is 15 amino acids. CDR1 is MNHNS and CDR2 is SASEGT in the germline V gene. CDR3 residues: CASSEQEGSYNEQFF. As DNA, the CDR3 is TGTGCCAGCAGTGAACAGGAAGGCTCCTACAATGAGCAGTTCTTC.

V gene TRBV2 combines with J gene TRBJ2-5; the match to TRBD2 covers 11 bases. Germline-derived CDR1 and CDR2 are SNHLY and FYNNEI. The CDR3 totals 17 residues. V lost 5 bases, J lost 5 bases, and 13 bases stayed unmatched. The CDR3 here is CASSSGLAGGRGETQYF. As DNA, the CDR3 is TGTGCCAGCAGTTCTGGGCTAGCGGGGGGCCGAGGGGAGACCCAGTACTTC.

The J gene is TRBJ2-7, the V gene TRBV25-1, with D unclear. The V gene's germline CDR1 is MGHDK and CDR2 SYGVNS. Trimming pared 3 bases from V and 6 bases from J, leaving 24 bases between. The CDR3 has 17 residues. CDR3 sequence: CASSELVPGATLGEQYF. For the CDR3, the DNA is TGTGCCAGCAGTGAGTTAGTACCGGGTGCGACCCTGGGCGAGCAGTACTTC.

The chain combines TRBV5-4 with TRBJ2-1; 8 bases align to TRBD1. With 5 bases clipped from V and 5 bases from J, the junction kept 9 bases outside the gene matches. The CDR3 contains 15 residues. CDR1 is SGHNT and CDR2 is YYREEE in the germline V gene (reference sequence). The CDR3 DNA reads TGTGCCAGCAGATCAGACAGGGGTTCACACAATGAGCAGTTCTTC. As protein: CASRSDRGSHNEQFF.

The genes are TRBV5-1 and TRBJ1-5; TRBD1 matches 10 bases. The CDR3 is made up of 15 amino acids. CDR1 is SGHRS and CDR2 is YFSETQ in the germline V gene. Trimming took 0 bases from V and 5 from J; bases not matched to a gene: 2. The CDR3 nucleotides are TGCGCCAGCAGCTTGGGGGACAGGGGCGATCAGCCCCAGCATTTT. As protein: CASSLGDRGDQPQHF.

The chain recombines TRBV6-1 with TRBJ2-7, with 10 nucleotides matching TRBD1. The ends lost 6 bases at V and 4 bases at J; junction bases unmatched: 3. The CDR3 consists of 13 residues. Germline lookup yields CDR1 MNHNS and CDR2 SASEGT. This CDR3 reads CASRGQGTYEQYF. CDR3 nucleotide sequence: TGTGCCAGCAGGGGACAGGGGACTTACGAGCAGTACTTC.

This chain links TRBV19 with TRBJ2-7, with a possible D match to TRBD1 (6 bases). The germline gives CDR1 LNHDA, CDR2 SQIVND (reference sequence). The CDR3 has 14 residues. Trimming took 10 bases from V and 3 from J, leaving 19 bases between them. The CDR3: CATSQGQSFYEQYF. The DNA for the CDR3 is TGTGCCACCTCGCAAGGACAGTCATTCTACGAGCAGTACTTC. The complete variable domain, with remaining parts taken from reference TRBV19 and TRBJ2-7, reads DGGITQSPKYLFRKEGQNVTLSCEQNLNHDAMYWYRQDPGQGLRLIYYSQIVNDFQKGDIAEGYSVSREKKESFPLTVTSAQKNPTAFYLCATSQGQSFYEQYFGPGTRLTVT.

The CDR3 loop reads CASSFQSRGMSANGELFF. In DNA form, the CDR3 reads TGTGCCAGCAGCTTTCAATCTCGGGGGATGTCTGCGAACGGGGAGCTGTTTTTT. The chain carries TRBV7-9 and TRBJ2-2; perhaps TRBD2 as D (6 bases). Trimming removed 3 bases at V and 7 bases at J, with 24 bases between. Germline lookup yields CDR1 SEHNR and CDR2 FQNEAQ (reference sequence). The CDR3 runs 18 residues. Variable domain in full (rest from reference TRBV7-9 and TRBJ2-2): DTGVSQNPRHKITKRGQNVTFRCDPISEHNRLYWYRQTLGQGPEFLTYFQNEAQLEKSRLLSDRFSAERPKGSFSTLEIQRTEQGDSAMYLCASSFQSRGMSANGELFFGEGSRLTVL.

The chain has TRBV5-4 and TRBJ1-5; tentative D call: TRBD1 (5 bases). The ends were cut back, 0 bases at V and 9 bases at J, with 10 bases in the middle. Germline lookup yields CDR1 SGHNT and CDR2 YYREEE (reference sequence). There are 13 residues in the CDR3. The CDR3 loop is CASSLGGERPQHF. The CDR3 nucleotides are TGTGCCAGCAGCTTGGGGGGGGAAAGGCCCCAGCATTTT.